This T cell receptor beta chain was documented in a study of cytomegalovirus exposure and HLA in healthy donors. Overall study findings and caveats: Many donors shared some public TCRs, even though most TCR sequences were rare. Accounts indicate the classifier identified cytomegalovirus status with strong specificity and sensitivity.

PCR used 60 Vbeta primers and 13 Jbeta primers. Libraries were prepared by immunoSEQ multiplex PCR; TCRdb keeps only in-frame clonotypes and omits some of them. Of about 230,000 clones in the sample, about 83% are singletons; the top ten hold over 1%. Regarding this clone: The antigen is unknown.

The V end was cut by 2 bases, the J end by 0 bases, with 13 bases between. This CDR3 is built from 16 residues. Per germline, CDR1 SGHTA and CDR2 FQGTGA. The sequence came from a human donor in good health. Sequences were obtained from PBMCs. This sequence joins TRBV7-3 and TRBJ1-1; possible D gene TRBD1, 6 bases. The DNA for the CDR3 is TGTGCCAGCAGCTTACTAGGGGGTAACATGAACACTGAAGCTTTCTTT. This sequence encodes CASSLLGGNMNTEAFF. Using reference TRBV7-3 and TRBJ1-1 for the parts outside the CDR3, the full variable domain is GAGVSQTPSNKVTEKGKYVELRCDPISGHTALYWYRQSLGQGPEFLIYFQGTGAADDSGLPNDRFFAVRPEGSVSTLKIQRTERGDSAVYLCASSLLGGNMNTEAFFGQGTRLTVV.